This T cell receptor beta chain was recovered during a study of T cell clonotyping in hematopoietic cell transplantation. Clones were sequenced by immunoSEQ multiplex PCR, and TCRdb holds only the in-frame ones, with some missing. The top ten clones hold around 38% of a sample with around 9,800 clones, approximately 88% of them seen once. Study-level findings and limits: Without cell sorting, CD4 versus CD8 contributions remain unresolved.

The table lists this clone with a count of one. Its target is unknown. Samples: about 28 days before transplant, then days 30, 100 and 180 after. This CDR3 region has 16 residues. V dropped 3 bases and J dropped 7 bases, with 21 bases sitting between them. Germline CDR1 reads LNHDA; CDR2 reads SQIVND (reference sequence). V and J are TRBV19 and TRBJ1-2, with D possibly matching TRBD1 (5 bases). The receptor was derived from a male patient aged 60 to 75 who had an allogeneic stem cell transplant from an unrelated donor, so the T cells may come from the graft donor. Some clones in this sample may be carry-over from other donors' samples. Sample: PBMCs, taken 180 days after allogeneic stem cell transplant. CDR3 region: CASSIFEVTAGSGYTF. The CDR3 bases are TGTGCCAGTAGTATCTTCGAGGTTACGGCAGGGTCTGGCTACACCTTC.